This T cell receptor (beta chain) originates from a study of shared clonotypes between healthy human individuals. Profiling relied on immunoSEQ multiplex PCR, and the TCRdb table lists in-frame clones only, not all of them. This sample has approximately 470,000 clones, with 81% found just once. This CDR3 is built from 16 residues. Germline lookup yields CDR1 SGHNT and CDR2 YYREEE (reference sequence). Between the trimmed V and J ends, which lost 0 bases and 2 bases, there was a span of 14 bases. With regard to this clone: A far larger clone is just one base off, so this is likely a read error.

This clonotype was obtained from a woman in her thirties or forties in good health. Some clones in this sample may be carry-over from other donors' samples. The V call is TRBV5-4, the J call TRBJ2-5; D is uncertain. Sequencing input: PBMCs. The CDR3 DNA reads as TGTGCCAGCAGCTTGGACGGCTGGATGGGGCAAGAGACCCAGTACTTC. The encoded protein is CASSLDGWMGQETQYF.